This entry is about one T cell receptor (beta chain). Its matching antigen is unknown. Germline-derived CDR1 and CDR2 are SEHNR and FQNEAQ (reference sequence). The CDR3 spans 12 residues. These data are taken from a study of human CD8 memory T cell subsets. Study results and limitations: Higher diversity in stem-like memory T cells than in precursor exhausted T cells was suggested by Chao1 estimates. Overlapping only minimally, the repertoires of stem-like memory and precursor exhausted T cells were largely separate from each other.

By UMI-labeled 5' RACE, the TCR beta libraries were made. TCRdb re-called the 5' RACE reads; every CDR3 protein appears as one record, without DNA. The table lists 9,000 to 13,000 distinct CDR3 sequences. Healthy donors' buffy coats yielded the PBMC. It was from duplicate vials of roughly 160,000 sorted CD8+ T cells per subset that RNA came. J is TRBJ1-1 and V is TRBV7-9. The receptor comes from a human donor in good health. The sequenced sample consisted of CD8+ T cells from PBMCs. The CDR3 spells CASSLVEAEAFF.